This entry concerns a single T cell receptor beta chain. Its specificity is not known. This record belongs to a study of cytomegalovirus exposure and HLA in healthy donors. Study findings and constraints: The study assumed roughly uniform donor sequencing depth for presence/absence analyses.

Germline V CDR1 and CDR2: GTSNPN, SVGIG (reference sequence). The CDR3 contains 14 residues. With V trimmed by 4 bases and J by 2 bases, 3 bases remained unmatched. PCR involved 60 Vbeta and 13 Jbeta primers. Data came from immunoSEQ multiplex PCR; TCRdb stores just in-frame clones and leaves some out. This sample contains 150,000 or so clones. The TCR originated in a man aged 25-45 years in good health and CMV-seronegative. The J gene is TRBJ2-3, the V gene TRBV30; TRBD2 matches at 10 bases. Sequenced sample: PBMCs. Here the CDR3 reads CAWTSGSNTDTQYF. CDR3 in DNA: TGTGCCTGGACTAGCGGGAGTAACACAGATACGCAGTATTTT.